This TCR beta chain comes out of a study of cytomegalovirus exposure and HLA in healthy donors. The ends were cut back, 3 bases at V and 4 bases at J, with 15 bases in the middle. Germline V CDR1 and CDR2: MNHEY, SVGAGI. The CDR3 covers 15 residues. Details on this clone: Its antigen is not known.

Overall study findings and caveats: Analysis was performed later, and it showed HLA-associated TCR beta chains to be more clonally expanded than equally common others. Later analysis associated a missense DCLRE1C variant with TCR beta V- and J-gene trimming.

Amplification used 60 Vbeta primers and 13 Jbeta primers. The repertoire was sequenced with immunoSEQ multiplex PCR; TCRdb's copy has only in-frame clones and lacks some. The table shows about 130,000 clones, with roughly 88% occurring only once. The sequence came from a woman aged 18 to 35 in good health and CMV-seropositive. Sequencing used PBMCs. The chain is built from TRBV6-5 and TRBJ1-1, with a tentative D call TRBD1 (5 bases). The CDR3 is CASSYSQGLGTEAFF. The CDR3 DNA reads TGTGCCAGCAGTTATAGTCAGGGTTTGGGCACTGAAGCTTTCTTT.